This section outlines one T cell receptor (beta chain) sequence together with its context. What it recognizes is unknown. The CDR3 has 15 residues. This entry belongs to a study of cytomegalovirus exposure and HLA in healthy donors. Study-wide results and caveats: Highly shared sequence variants in one cluster were likely a sequencing artifact. Most CMV-associated TCR beta chains appeared HLA-restricted in a later analysis. An analysis done earlier found most TCR beta V segments productive about 87% or about 30% of the time. Despite most TCR sequences being rare, some public TCRs occurred in many donors.

60 Vbeta and 13 Jbeta primers were used in PCR. Measured with immunoSEQ multiplex PCR; TCRdb has only the in-frame clones, and not every one. The sample holds fewer than 250,000 clones, approximately 79% seen once. The sequenced material came from PBMCs. The sequence derives from a man aged 18-30 years in good health and CMV-seronegative. This chain uses TRBV21-1 with TRBJ1-4; TRBD1, the table's D call, lacks a check against the DNA. TRBV21-1 is labeled a pseudogene. CDR3 in amino acids: CASNGGQFRNEKLFF. DNA for the CDR3: TGTGCCAGCAACGGTGGACAGTTCCGTAATGAAAAACTGTTTTTT.